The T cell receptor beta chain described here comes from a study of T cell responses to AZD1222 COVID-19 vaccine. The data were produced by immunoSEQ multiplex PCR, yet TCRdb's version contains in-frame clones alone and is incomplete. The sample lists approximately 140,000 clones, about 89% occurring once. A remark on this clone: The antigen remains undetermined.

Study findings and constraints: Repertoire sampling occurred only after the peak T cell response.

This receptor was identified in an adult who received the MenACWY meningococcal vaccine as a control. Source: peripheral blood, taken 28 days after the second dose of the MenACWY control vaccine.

The CDR3 DNA is TGTGCCAGCAGCCAAGATAAACTGGGGGGCACAGATACGCAGTATTTT. Its translation: CASSQDKLGGTDTQYF. The chain is built from TRBV3-1 (or the pseudogene TRBV3-2) and TRBJ2-3, with D perhaps being TRBD1 or TRBD2 (5 bases each). Germline V gene sequence: CDR1 LGHDT, CDR2 YNNKEL (reference sequence). Trimming pared 0 bases from V and 1 base from J, leaving 11 bases between. This CDR3 region has 16 residues.